The next 26 T cell receptor beta chains were all read from a single sample in a study of cytomegalovirus exposure and HLA in healthy donors. It was with 60 Vbeta and 13 Jbeta primers that the PCR ran. Produced via immunoSEQ multiplex PCR; TCRdb's table is partial and in-frame only. The data contain roughly 100,000 clones, roughly 80% of them singletons. The specimen sequenced was PBMCs. These receptors were obtained from a man aged 50 or older in good health and CMV-seropositive.

This clone was observed a few times. V is TRBV7-9 and J is TRBJ1-5, with 11 nucleotides matching TRBD1. Germline assignment: CDR1 SEHNR and CDR2 FQNEAQ (reference sequence). V lost 4 bases and J lost 16; bases outside the gene matches: 12. The CDR3 loop spans 14 amino acids. The DNA of the CDR3 is TGTGCCAGCAGCTCGTCCCGGGACAGGGGGTGGCTACATTTT. Protein product: CASSSSRDRGWLHF. Looking up the rest from reference TRBV7-9 and TRBJ1-5 gives the full variable domain: DTGVSQNPRHKITKRGQNVTFRCDPISEHNRLYWYRQTLGQGPEFLTYFQNEAQLEKSRLLSDRFSAERPKGSFSTLEIQRTEQGDSAMYLCASSSSRDRGWLHFGDGTRLSIL.

The chain recombines TRBV5-1 with TRBJ2-5; TRBD1 might be the D (5 bases). The germline V and J ends were trimmed by 0 bases and 3 bases, with 12 bases remaining between them. Germline-derived CDR1 and CDR2 are SGHRS and YFSETQ. CDR3 size: 15 residues. CDR3 DNA sequence: TGCGCCAGCAGCTTGGGGTCAAACAGGAAAGAGACCCAGTACTTC. The encoded protein is CASSLGSNRKETQYF. The whole variable domain, filled in from reference TRBV5-1 and TRBJ2-5, reads KAGVTQTPRYLIKTRGQQVTLSCSPISGHRSVSWYQQTPGQGLQFLFEYFSETQRNKGNFPGRFSGRQFSNSRSEMNVSTLELGDSALYLCASSLGSNRKETQYFGPGTRLLVL.

This clone has a handful of counts. Other DNA sequences in this specimen translate into the identical CDR3. The chain carries TRBV18 and TRBJ2-5, with D uncertain. This CDR3 region has 11 residues. Trimming removed 3 bases from V and 5 bases from J, with 4 bases in between. The germline CDR1 and CDR2 sequences are KGHSH and LQKENI. CDR3 in amino acids: CASSPSETQYF. The CDR3 region has the DNA TGTGCCAGCTCACCGTCGGAGACCCAGTACTTC.

This chain joins TRBV4-3 and TRBJ2-1; 9 bases align to TRBD2. The CDR3 extends over 16 amino acids. Germline-derived CDR1 and CDR2 are LGHNA and YSLEER. Trimming cost V 4 bases and J 8 bases; bases outside gene matches: 12. CDR3 sequence (DNA): TGCGCCAGCAGCCTTGGCGAGTCTAGCGGGATAGATGAGCAGTTCTTC. Its protein is CASSLGESSGIDEQFF.

V and J are TRBV19 and TRBJ2-1, with a possible D match to TRBD2 (6 bases). Germline CDR1 reads LNHDA; CDR2 reads SQIVND (reference sequence). The germline V and J ends were trimmed by 11 bases and 1 base, with 18 bases remaining between them. The CDR3 has 15 amino acids. The CDR3 coding sequence is TGTGCCGCGGATAGCGGCAACCATTCCTACAATGAGCAGTTCTTC. Amino acids: CAADSGNHSYNEQFF.

The chain is built from TRBV6-1 and TRBJ2-7; D unclear. Germline V lookup: CDR1 MNHNS, CDR2 SASEGT. Between the trimmed V and J ends, which lost 8 bases and 4 bases, there was a span of 12 bases. There are 12 residues in the CDR3. This chain's CDR3 is CASSATMYEQYF. CDR3 DNA: TGTGCCAGCTCCGCTACGATGTACGAGCAGTACTTC.

The chain employs TRBV18 and TRBJ2-7, with D perhaps matching TRBD2 (5 bases). The germline V gene encodes CDR1 KGHSH and CDR2 LQKENI. V dropped 2 bases and J dropped 0 bases, with 11 bases sitting between them. CDR3 length: 15 amino acids. The CDR3, as DNA: TGTGCCAGCTCACCAAGAGGGAAGAGCTCCTACGAGCAGTACTTC. Residues: CASSPRGKSSYEQYF.

The rearrangement uses TRBV12-5 and TRBJ2-2, with 9 bases identical to TRBD2. Germline assignment: CDR1 LGHNT and CDR2 FRNRAP. The CDR3 loop spans 16 amino acids. J was trimmed by 6 bases and V by 1 base; bases with no gene match: 6. This CDR3 reads CASGLGLAEMPGELFF. The CDR3 nucleotides are TGTGCTAGTGGTTTGGGACTAGCGGAAATGCCCGGGGAGCTGTTTTTT.

The chain carries TRBV5-1 and TRBJ1-3; possible D gene TRBD1, 6 bases. Germline V gene data show CDR1 as SGHRS and CDR2 as YFSETQ. Trimming left V 4 bases short and J 2 bases short, with 7 bases between. CDR3 length: 13 residues. The CDR3 DNA reads TGCGCCAGCAGCCGGGACACTGGAAACACCATATATTTT. Translated: CASSRDTGNTIYF.

The gene calls are TRBV11-3 and TRBJ2-1; D perhaps matches TRBD2 (5 bases). Trimming removed 0 bases at V and 9 bases at J, with 9 bases between. CDR3 size: 13 residues. The germline V gene encodes CDR1 SGHNT and CDR2 YENEEA. DNA for the CDR3: TGTGCCAGCAGCTTAGATACTAGTGGTGAGCAGTTCTTC. Protein sequence: CASSLDTSGEQFF.

V usage is TRBV5-4 and J usage is TRBJ2-5; D gene uncertain. Trimming stripped 1 base from V and 5 bases from J, with 3 bases between. The length of the CDR3 is 11 residues. Germline V lookup: CDR1 SGHNT, CDR2 YYREEE (reference sequence). The CDR3 coding sequence is TGTGCCAGCAGCTTGCTGGAGACCCAGTACTTC. It yields the protein CASSLLETQYF.

The gene calls are TRBV18 and TRBJ1-6; 7 positions agree with TRBD1. The V and J ends lost 4 bases and 5 bases, in that order; junction bases with no gene match: 8. The CDR3 length is 16 residues. The germline CDR1 and CDR2 sequences are KGHSH and LQKENI. The CDR3 DNA reads as TGTGCCAGCTCACGTATGACAGGGACCAATAATTCACCCCTCCACTTT. Protein product: CASSRMTGTNNSPLHF.

This chain uses TRBV7-2 with TRBJ2-7; D may be TRBD1 (5 bases). The CDR3 is made up of 12 amino acids. Germline values: CDR1 SGHTA, CDR2 FQGNSA. Trimming pared 5 bases from V and 4 bases from J, leaving 9 bases between. CDR3 sequence (DNA): TGTGCCAGCAGCCTTCAGGGTTACGAGCAGTACTTC. Encoded protein: CASSLQGYEQYF.

The chain recombines TRBV19 with TRBJ2-1, with D possibly being TRBD1 (6 bases). CDR1 is LNHDA, CDR2 SQIVND, per germline (reference sequence). CDR3 length equals 12 residues. Between the trimmed V and J ends, which lost 7 bases and 8 bases, there was a span of 12 bases. The CDR3 DNA is TGTGCCAGTAAGGGGGTGTGGGATGAGCAGTTCTTC. Its translation is CASKGVWDEQFF.

V gene TRBV6-5 combines with J gene TRBJ1-1, with D perhaps matching TRBD1 (6 bases). V shed 5 bases and J shed 4 bases, with 17 bases lying between them. Germline CDR1 and CDR2: MNHEY and SVGAGI. The CDR3 consists of 15 residues. The CDR3, as DNA: TGTGCCAGCAGTCAGGGGCAGGGGTTCGGCACTGAAGCTTTCTTT. Translation: CASSQGQGFGTEAFF.

The chain uses TRBV7-9 and TRBJ2-5; 10 bases line up with TRBD2. The trim removed 1 base at V and 5 bases at J, leaving 4 bases unmatched. Germline V gene lookup returns CDR1 SEHNR and CDR2 FQNEAQ (reference sequence). This CDR3 has 15 residues. CDR3 sequence: CASSLGLAGSETQYF. As DNA, the CDR3 is TGTGCCAGCAGCTTAGGACTAGCGGGTTCGGAGACCCAGTACTTC.

In this sample, this clone turned up a few times. The chain employs TRBV7-9 and TRBJ2-7; TRBD2 agrees at 10 bases. Germline loops: CDR1 SEHNR, CDR2 FQNEAQ (reference sequence). This CDR3 is 17 amino acids long. Unmatched junction bases numbered 11, after V lost 5 bases and J lost 1 base. The DNA of the CDR3 is TGTGCCAGCAGCCAAGAAGGGCCAGCGGGAGGGTCCTACGAGCAGTACTTC. Its translation is CASSQEGPAGGSYEQYF.

The chain has TRBV5-1 and TRBJ1-1; unclear D gene. The ends were cut back, 2 bases at V and 0 bases at J, with 8 bases in the middle. Germline CDR1 and CDR2: SGHRS and YFSETQ. The CDR3 length is 14 residues. CDR3 bases: TGCGCCAGCAGCTTAACACACCTGAACACTGAAGCTTTCTTT. As protein: CASSLTHLNTEAFF.

The chain links TRBV19 to TRBJ2-2; 10 bases are a match to TRBD2. In germline, CDR1 is LNHDA, CDR2 SQIVND (reference sequence). The CDR3 consists of 16 residues. The V and J ends lost 4 bases and 5 bases, in that order; junction bases with no gene match: 7. The CDR3 DNA reads TGTGCCAGTAGTAGAGCGGGAGGGGCGGTTACCGGGGAGCTGTTTTTT. This sequence encodes CASSRAGGAVTGELFF.

V is TRBV6-5 and J is TRBJ1-1; maybe TRBD1 (5 bases). Germline-derived CDR1 and CDR2 are MNHEY and SVGAGI. This CDR3 has 13 amino acids. V was clipped by 3 bases and J by 4 bases, with 9 bases between them. Here the CDR3 DNA reads TGTGCCAGCAGTTATGCCAGGGCCACTGAAGCTTTCTTT. The encoded protein is CASSYARATEAFF.

The chain recombines TRBV27 with TRBJ2-7; TRBD1 might be the D (5 bases). This CDR3 comprises 14 residues. The ends were cut back, 7 bases at V and 3 bases at J, with 16 bases in the middle. Germline loops: CDR1 MNHEY, CDR2 SMNVEV (reference sequence). CDR3 in DNA: TGTGCCAGCAAATGGGGCGTAGGGAACTACGAGCAGTACTTC. Residues: CASKWGVGNYEQYF.

The rearrangement links TRBV7-2 to TRBJ1-3, with 7 bases fitting TRBD1. This CDR3 is 15 amino acids long. Germline V gene lookup returns CDR1 SGHTA and CDR2 FQGNSA. J lost 0 bases, V lost 4 bases, and 3 bases had no gene match. DNA for the CDR3: TGTGCCAGCAGCTCGGGACAGAGCTCTGGAAACACCATATATTTT. Residues: CASSSGQSSGNTIYF. The full variable domain, with the rest looked up from reference TRBV7-2 and TRBJ1-3, is GAGVSQSPSNKVTEKGKDVELRCDPISGHTALYWYRQSLGQGLEFLIYFQGNSAPDKSGLPSDRFSAERTGGSVSTLTIQRTQQEDSAVYLCASSSGQSSGNTIYFGEGSWLTVV.

This chain links TRBV10-2 with TRBJ2-1, with 10 positions matching TRBD1. The trim removed 6 bases at V and 6 bases at J, leaving 8 bases unmatched. The CDR3 is 15 residues long. Germline V gene lookup returns CDR1 WSHSY and CDR2 SAAADI. DNA for the CDR3: TGCGCCAGCAGCAGCGGGACAGGGGAACGCAATGAGCAGTTCTTC. This codes for CASSSGTGERNEQFF.

V gene TRBV7-9 combines with J gene TRBJ2-5; 9 bases align to TRBD1. The last part of the DNA fits TRBJ2-7 better; the J call may be wrong. Germline-derived CDR1 and CDR2 are SEHNR and FQNEAQ (reference sequence). There are 17 residues in the CDR3. The CDR3 DNA follows: TGTGCCAGCAGCTCGAGGAGGGACCGGGACAGGGTTTACGAGCAGTACTTC. Protein product: CASSSRRDRDRVYEQYF.

The chain employs TRBV4-2 and TRBJ1-5; 9 bases line up with TRBD1. The germline V gene has CDR1 LGHNA and CDR2 YNFKEQ. This CDR3 region has 17 residues. The V segment lost 4 bases and the J segment 5 bases; nucleotides outside the gene matches: 12. For the CDR3, the DNA is TGTGCCAGCAGCCGAGGGGCGTTTGGGACAGGGCATCAGCCCCAGCATTTT. Translated: CASSRGAFGTGHQPQHF.

The chain joins TRBV9 to TRBJ2-7; possible D gene TRBD2, 6 bases. Germline CDR1 is SGDLS and CDR2 is YYNGEE. Deletions cut 3 bases from V and 2 bases from J, with 21 bases between. The CDR3 totals 17 residues. The CDR3 reads CASSARGNLASAYEQYF. The CDR3 nucleotides read TGTGCCAGCAGCGCCCGGGGTAATCTAGCGTCTGCCTACGAGCAGTACTTC.